Sequencing of this TCR beta chain was carried out in a study of T cell changes during pregnancy in multiple sclerosis. Assay: immunoSEQ multiplex PCR; the TCRdb copy retains only in-frame clones and omits some. The table has some 36,000 clones, 90% seen once. Trimming removed 5 bases from V and 6 bases from J, with 11 bases in between. CDR1 is MNHEY and CDR2 is SMNVEV in the germline V gene (reference sequence). The CDR3 sequence is 13 residues long. J is TRBJ2-1 and V is TRBV27; D gene ambiguous. The sample in question was CD4+ T cells from peripheral blood mononuclear cells, obtained in the second trimester of pregnancy. The sequence derives from a female donor with multiple sclerosis, enrolled in a pregnancy study. CDR3 residues: CASSDWQSNEQFF. CDR3 bases: TGTGCCAGCAGTGATTGGCAGTCCAATGAGCAGTTCTTC.